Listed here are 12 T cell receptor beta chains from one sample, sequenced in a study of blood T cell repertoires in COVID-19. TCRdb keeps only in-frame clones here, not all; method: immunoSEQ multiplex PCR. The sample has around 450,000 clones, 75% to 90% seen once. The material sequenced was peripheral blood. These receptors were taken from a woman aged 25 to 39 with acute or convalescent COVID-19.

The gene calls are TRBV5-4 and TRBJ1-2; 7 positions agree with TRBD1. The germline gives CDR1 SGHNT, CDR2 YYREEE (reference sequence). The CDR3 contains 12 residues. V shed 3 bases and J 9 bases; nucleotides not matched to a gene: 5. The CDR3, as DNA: TGTGCCAGCAGCTCAGCAGGGGGAAGCTACACCTTC. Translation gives CASSSAGGSYTF. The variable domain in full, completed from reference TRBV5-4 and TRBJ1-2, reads ETGVTQSPTHLIKTRGQQVTLRCSSQSGHNTVSWYQQALGQGPQFIFQYYREEENGRGNFPPRFSGLQFPNYSSELNVNALELDDSALYLCASSSAGGSYTFGSGTRLTVV.

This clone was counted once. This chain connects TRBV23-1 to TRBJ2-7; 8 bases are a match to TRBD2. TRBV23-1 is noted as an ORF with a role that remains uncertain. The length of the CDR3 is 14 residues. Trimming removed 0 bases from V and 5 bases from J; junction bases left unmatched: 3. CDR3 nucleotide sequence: TGCGCCAGCAGTCAATCGGCGGGGGGCCACGAGCAGTACTTC. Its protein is CASSQSAGGHEQYF.

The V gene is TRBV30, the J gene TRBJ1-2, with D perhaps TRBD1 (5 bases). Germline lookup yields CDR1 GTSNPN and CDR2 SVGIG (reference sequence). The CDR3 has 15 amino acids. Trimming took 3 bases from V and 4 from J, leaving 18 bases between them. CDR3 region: CAWRIAGWGGYGYTF. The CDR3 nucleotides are TGTGCCTGGAGGATAGCAGGGTGGGGGGGCTATGGCTACACCTTC. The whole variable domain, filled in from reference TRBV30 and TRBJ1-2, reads SQTIHQWPATLVQPVGSPLSLECTVEGTSNPNLYWYRQAAGRGLQLLFYSVGIGQISSEVPQNLSASRPQDRQFILSSKKLLLSDSGFYLCAWRIAGWGGYGYTFGSGTRLTVV.

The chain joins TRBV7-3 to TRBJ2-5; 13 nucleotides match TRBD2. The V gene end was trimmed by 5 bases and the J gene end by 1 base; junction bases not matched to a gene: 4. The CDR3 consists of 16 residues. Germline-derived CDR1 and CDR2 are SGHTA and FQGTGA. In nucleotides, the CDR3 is TGTGCCAGCAGCCCCCGGACTAGCGGGGGCCAAGAGACCCAGTACTTC. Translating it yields CASSPRTSGGQETQYF.

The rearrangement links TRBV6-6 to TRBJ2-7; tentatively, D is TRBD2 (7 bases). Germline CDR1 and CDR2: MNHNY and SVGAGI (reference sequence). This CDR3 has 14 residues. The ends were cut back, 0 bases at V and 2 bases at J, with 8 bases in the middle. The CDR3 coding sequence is TGTGCCAGCAGTTACTCGCGGGGGCCCTACGAGCAGTACTTC. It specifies CASSYSRGPYEQYF.

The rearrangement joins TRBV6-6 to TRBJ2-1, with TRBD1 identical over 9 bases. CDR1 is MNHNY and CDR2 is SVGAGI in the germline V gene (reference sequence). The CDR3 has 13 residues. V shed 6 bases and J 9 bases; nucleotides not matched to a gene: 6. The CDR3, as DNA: TGTGCCAGCAGGATACAGGGGGCCGGTGAGCAGTTCTTC. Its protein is CASRIQGAGEQFF.

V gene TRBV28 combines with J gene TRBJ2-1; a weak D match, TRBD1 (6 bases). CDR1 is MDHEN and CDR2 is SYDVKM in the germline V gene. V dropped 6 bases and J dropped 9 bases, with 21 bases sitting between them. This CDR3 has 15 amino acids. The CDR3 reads CASRAQGNPLSEQFF. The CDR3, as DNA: TGTGCCAGCAGGGCGCAGGGGAATCCCTTAAGTGAGCAGTTCTTC.

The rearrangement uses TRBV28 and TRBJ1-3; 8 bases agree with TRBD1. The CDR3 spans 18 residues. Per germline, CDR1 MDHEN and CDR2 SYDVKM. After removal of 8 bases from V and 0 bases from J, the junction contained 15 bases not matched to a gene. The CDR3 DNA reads TGTGCCAGCCGGCGTCCTGAGGAGACAGGGGACTCTGGAAACACCATATATTTT. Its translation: CASRRPEETGDSGNTIYF.

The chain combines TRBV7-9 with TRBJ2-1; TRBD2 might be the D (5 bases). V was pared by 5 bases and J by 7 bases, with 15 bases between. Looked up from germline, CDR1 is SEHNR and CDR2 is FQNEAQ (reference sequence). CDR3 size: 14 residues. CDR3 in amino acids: CASSPEVATNEQFF. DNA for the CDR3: TGTGCCAGCAGCCCTGAGGTAGCGACGAATGAGCAGTTCTTC.

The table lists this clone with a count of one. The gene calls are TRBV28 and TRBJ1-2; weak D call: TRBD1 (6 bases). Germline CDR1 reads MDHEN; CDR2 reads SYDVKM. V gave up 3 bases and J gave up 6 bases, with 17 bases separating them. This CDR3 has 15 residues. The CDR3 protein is CASSLGVGGGDGYTF. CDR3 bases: TGTGCCAGCAGTTTGGGCGTAGGGGGGGGCGATGGCTACACCTTC.

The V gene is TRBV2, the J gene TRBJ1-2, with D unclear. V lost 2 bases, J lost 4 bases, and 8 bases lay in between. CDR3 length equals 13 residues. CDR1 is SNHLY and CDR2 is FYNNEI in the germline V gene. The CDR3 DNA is TGTGCCAGCAGTGAACGGGGTTCCTATGGCTACACCTTC. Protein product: CASSERGSYGYTF.

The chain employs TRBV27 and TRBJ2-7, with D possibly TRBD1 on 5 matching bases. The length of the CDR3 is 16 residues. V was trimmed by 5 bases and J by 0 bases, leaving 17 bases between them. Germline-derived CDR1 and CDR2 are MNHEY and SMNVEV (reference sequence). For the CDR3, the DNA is TGTGCCAGCAGTCCCCCGTCGACAGCAAGCTCCTACGAGCAGTACTTC. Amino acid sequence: CASSPPSTASSYEQYF.